Listed below are T cell receptor beta chains from one sample, sequenced in a study of persistence of HIV-infected CD4 T cells. Assay: immunoSEQ multiplex PCR; the TCRdb copy retains only in-frame clones and omits some. The sample includes 40,000 to 55,000 clones, more than 60% of them seen just once. For these receptors, no antigen is known. Here the sequenced sample was CD4+ T cells sorted from PBMCs after approximately 18-hour stimulation, taken from a patient who received antiretroviral therapy. All receptors come from an adult man with HIV who was CMV-seropositive. Each CDR3 is given with its conserved first and last residue. The order of the fields is V gene, D gene, J gene, clone size, CDR3 DNA, CDR3 protein. D genes are given only for firm matches. Rows may omit the clone size; those that give it use once, few, many or a size class.

v_gene: TRBV29-1; d_gene: -; j_gene: TRBJ2-1; abundance: -; CDR3nt: TGCAGCGTCCGGGTGACTAGCAATGAGCAGTTCTTC; CDR3aa: CSVRVTSNEQFF
v_gene: TRBV12-3/TRBV12-4; d_gene: -; j_gene: TRBJ2-7; abundance: -; CDR3nt: TGTGCCAGCAGTTTTCTGAGGGGGTACGAGCAGTACTTC; CDR3aa: CASSFLRGYEQYF
v_gene: TRBV5-1; d_gene: TRBD2; j_gene: TRBJ2-2; abundance: -; CDR3nt: TGCGCCAGCAGCTTGGGAGCGGGAGGGCCGACCGGGGAGCTGTTTTTT; CDR3aa: CASSLGAGGPTGELFF
v_gene: TRBV10-3; d_gene: TRBD1; j_gene: TRBJ2-7; abundance: -; CDR3nt: TGTGCCACGGACAGGGGGTACGAGCAGTACTTC; CDR3aa: CATDRGYEQYF
v_gene: TRBV18; d_gene: -; j_gene: TRBJ2-6; abundance: -; CDR3nt: TGTGCCAGCTCACCGCTGGGGACAGGGGCCAACGTCCTGACTTTC; CDR3aa: CASSPLGTGANVLTF
v_gene: TRBV4-2; d_gene: -; j_gene: TRBJ1-1; abundance: -; CDR3nt: TGTGCCAGCAGCCAAGATGGAGCTCCCACTGAAGCTTTCTTT; CDR3aa: CASSQDGAPTEAFF
v_gene: TRBV9; d_gene: -; j_gene: TRBJ1-6; abundance: few; CDR3nt: TGTGCCAGCAGCCCGGGCCCCGGGGGGTCCTATAATTCACCCCTCCACTTT; CDR3aa: CASSPGPGGSYNSPLHF
v_gene: TRBV18; d_gene: -; j_gene: TRBJ1-5; abundance: -; CDR3nt: TGTGCCAGCTCACCACTAGGGGTATTACAGCCCCAGCATTTT; CDR3aa: CASSPLGVLQPQHF
v_gene: TRBV18; d_gene: TRBD2; j_gene: TRBJ2-1; abundance: -; CDR3nt: TGTGCCACCACCGGGGGGAGCAATGAGCAGTTCTTC; CDR3aa: CATTGGSNEQFF
v_gene: TRBV5-1; d_gene: -; j_gene: TRBJ2-7; abundance: -; CDR3nt: TGCGCCAGCAGCTTGGCGGCAGTTGCCTACGAGCAGTACTTC; CDR3aa: CASSLAAVAYEQYF
v_gene: TRBV18; d_gene: -; j_gene: TRBJ2-1; abundance: -; CDR3nt: TGTGCCAGCTCAAGGGACTTCGATGAGCAGTTCTTC; CDR3aa: CASSRDFDEQFF
v_gene: TRBV7-9; d_gene: -; j_gene: TRBJ1-5; abundance: -; CDR3nt: TGTGCCAGCAGCTCAGGGGTGAGCAATCAGCCCCAGCATTTT; CDR3aa: CASSSGVSNQPQHF
v_gene: TRBV10-3; d_gene: -; j_gene: TRBJ1-1; abundance: -; CDR3nt: TGTGCCACATCCTCCACTCAGACAACCCCCACTGAAGCTTTCTTT; CDR3aa: CATSSTQTTPTEAFF
v_gene: TRBV4-1; d_gene: -; j_gene: TRBJ2-5; abundance: few; CDR3nt: TGCGCCAGCAGCCGGCGCGACAGTAGACAAGAGACCCAGTACTTC; CDR3aa: CASSRRDSRQETQYF
v_gene: TRBV30; d_gene: -; j_gene: TRBJ1-3; abundance: -; CDR3nt: TGTGCCTGGAGTGTACGTCGTTACACCTCTGGAAACACCATATATTTT; CDR3aa: CAWSVRRYTSGNTIYF
v_gene: TRBV7-6; d_gene: TRBD1; j_gene: TRBJ1-4; abundance: few; CDR3nt: TGTGCCAGCAGATCCGGGGACAGAACTAATGAAAAACTGTTTTTT; CDR3aa: CASRSGDRTNEKLFF
v_gene: TRBV25-1; d_gene: TRBD1; j_gene: TRBJ1-1; abundance: -; CDR3nt: TGTGCCAGCGGGGACAGGGGGCGAATTGTGGCTTTCTTT; CDR3aa: CASGDRGRIVAFF
v_gene: TRBV19; d_gene: -; j_gene: TRBJ1-6; abundance: -; CDR3nt: TGTGCCAGTAGTATTTCCAGGGCCACCTCACCCCTCCACTTT; CDR3aa: CASSISRATSPLHF
v_gene: TRBV7-9; d_gene: -; j_gene: TRBJ2-3; abundance: -; CDR3nt: TGTGCCAGCAGCCCCCCGACCCTCTCCACAGATACGCAGTATTTT; CDR3aa: CASSPPTLSTDTQYF
v_gene: TRBV5-6; d_gene: -; j_gene: TRBJ1-1; abundance: -; CDR3nt: TGTGCCAGCAGCTCTCGGTTGGTCACTGAAGCTTTCTTT; CDR3aa: CASSSRLVTEAFF
v_gene: TRBV4-2; d_gene: -; j_gene: TRBJ2-7; abundance: once; CDR3nt: TGTGCCAGCAGCCAAGATGGACAGCCGCCCTACGAGCAGTACTTC; CDR3aa: CASSQDGQPPYEQYF
v_gene: TRBV30; d_gene: -; j_gene: TRBJ2-5; abundance: -; CDR3nt: TGTGCCTGGAGTCCCCTCTCGACGGGAGAGACCCAGTACTTC; CDR3aa: CAWSPLSTGETQYF
v_gene: TRBV24-1; d_gene: -; j_gene: TRBJ1-5; abundance: once; CDR3nt: TGTGCCACCTCGGATCGTTATAGCAATCAGCCCCAGCATTTT; CDR3aa: CATSDRYSNQPQHF
v_gene: TRBV29-1; d_gene: TRBD2; j_gene: TRBJ2-3; abundance: -; CDR3nt: TGCAGCGTTGTAGCGGGGGGCTCGGATACGCAGTATTTT; CDR3aa: CSVVAGGSDTQYF
v_gene: TRBV6-4; d_gene: -; j_gene: TRBJ1-5; abundance: -; CDR3nt: TGTGCCAGCAGTGTTGGGTGGAATCAGCCCCAGCATTTT; CDR3aa: CASSVGWNQPQHF